This TCR beta chain stems from a study of cytotoxic CD8 clonotypes in ibrutinib-treated CLL. Measured with immunoSEQ multiplex PCR; TCRdb has only the in-frame clones, and not every one. The sample shows 150,000 or so clones, around 82% of them seen only once. Findings and caveats of the study: Public clonotypes, found uncommonly, either contracted or stayed stable on treatment.

The germline CDR1 and CDR2 sequences are SGHTA and FQGNSA. This CDR3 is 13 amino acids long. V gave up 5 bases and J gave up 3 bases, with 10 bases separating them. A remark on this clone: The target antigen is unknown.

This clonotype was sampled from a human donor with chronic lymphocytic leukemia. The sample consisted of PBMCs, taken after 36 months of ibrutinib treatment. V gene TRBV7-2 combines with J gene TRBJ1-1; no clear D gene. For the CDR3, the DNA is TGTGCCAGCAGCATCAGTTTGGACACTGAAGCTTTCTTT. This translates into CASSISLDTEAFF.